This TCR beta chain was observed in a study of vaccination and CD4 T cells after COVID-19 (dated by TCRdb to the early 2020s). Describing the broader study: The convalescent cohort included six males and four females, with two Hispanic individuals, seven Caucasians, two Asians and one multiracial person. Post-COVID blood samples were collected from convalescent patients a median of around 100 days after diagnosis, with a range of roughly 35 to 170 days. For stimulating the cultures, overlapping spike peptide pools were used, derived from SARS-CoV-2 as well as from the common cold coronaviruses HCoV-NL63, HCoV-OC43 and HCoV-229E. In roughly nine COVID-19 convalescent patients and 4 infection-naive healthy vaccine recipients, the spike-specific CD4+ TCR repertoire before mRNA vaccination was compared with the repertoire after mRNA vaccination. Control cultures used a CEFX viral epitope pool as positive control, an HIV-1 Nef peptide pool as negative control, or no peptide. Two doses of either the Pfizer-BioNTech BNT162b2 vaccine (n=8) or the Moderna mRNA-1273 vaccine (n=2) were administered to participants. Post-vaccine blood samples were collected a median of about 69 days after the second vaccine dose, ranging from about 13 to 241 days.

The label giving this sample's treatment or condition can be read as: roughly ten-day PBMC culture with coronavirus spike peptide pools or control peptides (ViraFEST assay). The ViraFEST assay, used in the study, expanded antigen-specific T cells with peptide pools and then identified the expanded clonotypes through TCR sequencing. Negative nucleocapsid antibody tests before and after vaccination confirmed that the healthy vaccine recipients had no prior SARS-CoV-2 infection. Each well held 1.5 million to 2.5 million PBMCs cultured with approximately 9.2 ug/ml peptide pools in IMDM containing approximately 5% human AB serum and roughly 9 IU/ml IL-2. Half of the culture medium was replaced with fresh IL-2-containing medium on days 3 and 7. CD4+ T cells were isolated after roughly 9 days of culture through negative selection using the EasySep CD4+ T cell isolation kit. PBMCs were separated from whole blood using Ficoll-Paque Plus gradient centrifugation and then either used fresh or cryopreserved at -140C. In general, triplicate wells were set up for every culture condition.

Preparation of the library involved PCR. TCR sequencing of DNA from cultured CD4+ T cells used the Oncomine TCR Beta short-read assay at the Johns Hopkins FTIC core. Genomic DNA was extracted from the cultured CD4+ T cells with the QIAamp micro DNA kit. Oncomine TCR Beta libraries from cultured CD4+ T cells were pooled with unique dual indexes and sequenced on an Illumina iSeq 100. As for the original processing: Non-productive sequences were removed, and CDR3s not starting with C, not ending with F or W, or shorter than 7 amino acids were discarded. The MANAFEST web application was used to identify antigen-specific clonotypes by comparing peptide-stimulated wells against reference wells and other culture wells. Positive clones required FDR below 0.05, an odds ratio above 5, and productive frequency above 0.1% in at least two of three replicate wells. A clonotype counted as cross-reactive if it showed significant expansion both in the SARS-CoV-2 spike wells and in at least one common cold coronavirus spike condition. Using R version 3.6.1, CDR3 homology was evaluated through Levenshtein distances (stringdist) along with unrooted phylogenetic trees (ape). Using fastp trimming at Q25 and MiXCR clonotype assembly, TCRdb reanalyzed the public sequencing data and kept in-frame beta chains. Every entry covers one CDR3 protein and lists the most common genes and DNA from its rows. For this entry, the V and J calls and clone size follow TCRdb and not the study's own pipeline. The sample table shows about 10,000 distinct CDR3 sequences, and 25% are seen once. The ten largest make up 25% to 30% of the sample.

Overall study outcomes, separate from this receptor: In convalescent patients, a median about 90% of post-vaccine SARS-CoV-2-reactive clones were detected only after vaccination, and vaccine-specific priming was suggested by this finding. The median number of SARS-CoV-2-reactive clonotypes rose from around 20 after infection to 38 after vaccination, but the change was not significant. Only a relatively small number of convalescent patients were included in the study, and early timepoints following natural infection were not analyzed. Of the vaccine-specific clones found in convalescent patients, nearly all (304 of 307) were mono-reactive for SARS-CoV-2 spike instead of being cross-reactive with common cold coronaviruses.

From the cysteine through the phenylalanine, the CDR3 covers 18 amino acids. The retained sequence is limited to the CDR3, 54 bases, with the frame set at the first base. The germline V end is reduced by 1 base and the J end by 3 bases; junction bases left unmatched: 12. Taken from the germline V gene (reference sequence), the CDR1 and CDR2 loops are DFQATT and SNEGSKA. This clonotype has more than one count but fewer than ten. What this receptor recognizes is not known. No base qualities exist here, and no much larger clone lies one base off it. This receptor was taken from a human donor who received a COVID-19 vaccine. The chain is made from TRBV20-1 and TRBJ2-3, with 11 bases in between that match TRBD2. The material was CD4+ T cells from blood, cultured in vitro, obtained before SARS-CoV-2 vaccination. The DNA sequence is TGCAGTGCTAGAGGGTCGGCTAGCGGGGGGCTAGGGACAGATACGCAGTATTTT. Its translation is CSARGSASGGLGTDTQYF.